This T cell receptor (beta chain) was recorded in a study of Graves' ophthalmopathy and Graves' hyperthyroidism. General study findings and limits: Thyroid clonotypes that were expanded above 0.001 frequency mostly also appeared in blood.

The CDR3 sequence is 14 residues long. Germline V lookup: CDR1 MNHEY, CDR2 SMNVEV (reference sequence). The V end lost 2 bases, the J end lost 5 bases, and 10 bases lay between the germline ends. Remarks on this clonotype: Its antigen remains unidentified.

Investigators amplified TCR beta CDR3 regions from RNA transcripts. HTBI primers were used in a first-round RT-PCR, which preceded a second-round multiplex PCR. TCRdb re-derived calls from the multiplex PCR reads in MiXCR, one entry per CDR3 protein. The table has 450,000 or so distinct CDR3 sequences, approximately 15% seen once. This clonotype was obtained from a woman in her twenties or thirties with Graves' ophthalmopathy. The chain joins TRBV27 to TRBJ1-5, with D hard to call. Sequencing input: blood. CDR3 in DNA: TGTGCCAGCAGTTTAACAGTGAGAGATCAGCCCCAGCATTTT. It specifies CASSLTVRDQPQHF.